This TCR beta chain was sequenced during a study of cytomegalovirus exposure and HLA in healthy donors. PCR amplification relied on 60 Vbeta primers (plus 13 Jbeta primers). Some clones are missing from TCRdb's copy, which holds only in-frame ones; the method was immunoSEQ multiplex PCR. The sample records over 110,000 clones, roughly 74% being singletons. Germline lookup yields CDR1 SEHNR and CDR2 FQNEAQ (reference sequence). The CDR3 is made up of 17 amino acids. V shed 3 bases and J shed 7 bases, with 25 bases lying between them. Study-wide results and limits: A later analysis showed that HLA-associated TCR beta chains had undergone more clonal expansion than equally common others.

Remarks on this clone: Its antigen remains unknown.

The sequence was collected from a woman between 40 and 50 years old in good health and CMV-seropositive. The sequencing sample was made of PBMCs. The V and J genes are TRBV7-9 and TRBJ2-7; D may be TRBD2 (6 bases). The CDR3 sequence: CASSFYWRDWSTREQYF. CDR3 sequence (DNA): TGTGCCAGCAGCTTTTACTGGCGGGATTGGAGTACTAGGGAGCAGTACTTC.